The source of this TCR beta chain is a study of radiation and T cells in renal cell carcinoma (dated by TCRdb to 2020 to 2022). Concerning the study at large: In total, some 50 samples underwent TCR beta sequencing: roughly 25 tumors plus 27 peripheral blood samples. The last blood draw happened 4 weeks after radiation, timed to coincide with nephrectomy. In the 53 samples combined, some 4,000,000 unique CDR3 nucleotide sequences were found, encoding about 2,700,000 unique CDR3 amino acid sequences. Overall results and qualifications from the work: An increase in top tumor clonotypes in blood was observed from baseline to 2 weeks post-radiation, followed by contraction by 4 weeks, which was taken to suggest transient expansion of tumor-resident clones. With a single-armed trial design, the study had no way to address how radiation dose or scheduling affects the TCR repertoire. Changes in the blood repertoire were not tracked past 4 weeks after treatment. Because pretreatment tumor biopsies were not available, the baseline intratumoral presence of clonotypes could not be determined.

As regards this clone: The target of this receptor is not known. Within one base of it there is no much larger clone, and no base qualities were kept.

TCR beta libraries were generated from genomic DNA with the immunoSEQ kit, following the manufacturer's recommendations. To prepare the libraries, a first multiplex PCR with proprietary primers was run, followed by a second PCR that added unique barcodes, and a bead cleanup was done after each round. Each sample batch included a kit-provided positive control reaction and a negative control reaction. The final libraries underwent checking on an Agilent 4200 TapeStation D1000 ScreenTape, volumetric pooling, and quantification by qPCR. An Illumina NextSeq500 fitted with a MidOutput 150-cycle cartridge performed the sequencing, running 156 Read1 cycles and 15 Index1 cycles with the kit's custom primers. The pooled library was loaded at around 1 pM, and roughly 18% PhiX control was spiked in. The authors processed their data as follows. The vendor-processed data were analyzed in R, and a clonotype was defined as all T cells that share the same CDR3 nucleotide sequence. In the clone abundance analyses, frequencies were normalized to the 10,000 most abundant clones in each sample. Before analysis, public T cell clones were removed, and these numbered fewer than six per sample on average. Tumor-enriched and baseline blood-enriched clonotypes were defined by at least a 32-fold difference in abundance between compartments. A beta-binomial differential abundance model was used to identify clonotypes that expanded or contracted between blood time points. The Baroni-Urbani and Buser coefficient was used to measure tumor-blood repertoire similarity, and groups were compared with two-tailed Wilcoxon tests in R. This is the immuneACCESS table as TCRdb keeps it, with only in-frame sequences that have V and J called. A part of the clones is gone; compared with another copy, unresolved V genes explain less than half, and the rest is unexplained. Clonal size and the V and J genes are those of that table, whereas D and trimming came from the DNA. This sample has 150,000 to 200,000 clones in its table, and about 87% of those were observed once. Of the sample, approximately 10% is held by the ten largest clones.

The germline V gene encodes CDR1 MRHNA and CDR2 SNTAGT. The CDR3 runs 14 amino acids, cysteine and phenylalanine included. Only CDR3 DNA remains: 42 bases, in frame from the first base. V is pruned by 6 bases and J by 2 bases, leaving 7 bases of the junction without a gene match. This specimen's time point label, per the study, means: blood 4 weeks post-SBRT, at nephrectomy. What this sample's treatment or condition label stands for: 15 Gy SBRT to primary tumor, nephrectomy 4 weeks later. The samples were obtained from a clinical trial, where primary renal cell carcinomas were treated with 15 Gy stereotactic body radiation therapy and then removed by nephrectomy 4 weeks afterward. To track tumor-enriched clonotypes, serial peripheral blood was sampled from radiation-treated patients at baseline and at 2 weeks and 4 weeks after SBRT. Every patient had renal cell carcinoma of clear cell pathology. Genomic DNA for TCR sequencing was prepared using the QIAamp DNA Blood Mini Kit (Qiagen). Samples were included in the analyses only if all quality control checks were passed.

This clonotype was sampled from a woman in her forties or fifties with renal cell carcinoma. Here the chain combines TRBV6-4 and TRBJ2-7, and 7 junctional nucleotides match TRBD1. The sample consisted of blood, taken from a patient whose treatment included radiotherapy and nephrectomy. The CDR3 reads as follows: CASRPNRGPYEQYF. The DNA is TGTGCCAGCAGACCGAACAGGGGCCCCTACGAGCAGTACTTC.